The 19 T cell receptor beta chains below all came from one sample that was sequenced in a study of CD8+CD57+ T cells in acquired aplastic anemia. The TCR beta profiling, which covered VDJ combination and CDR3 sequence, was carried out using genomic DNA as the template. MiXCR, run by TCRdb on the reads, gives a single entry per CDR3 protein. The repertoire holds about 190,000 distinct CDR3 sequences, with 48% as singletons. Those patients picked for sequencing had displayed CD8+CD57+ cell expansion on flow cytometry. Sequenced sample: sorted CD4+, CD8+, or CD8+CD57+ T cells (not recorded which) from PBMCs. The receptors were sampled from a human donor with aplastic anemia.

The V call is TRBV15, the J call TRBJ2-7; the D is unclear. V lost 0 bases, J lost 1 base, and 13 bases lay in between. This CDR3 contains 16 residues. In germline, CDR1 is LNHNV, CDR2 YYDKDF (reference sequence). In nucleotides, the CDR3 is TGTGCCACCAGCAGAGATCGGGCAGGTTCATCCTACGAGCAGTACTTC. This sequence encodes CATSRDRAGSSYEQYF.

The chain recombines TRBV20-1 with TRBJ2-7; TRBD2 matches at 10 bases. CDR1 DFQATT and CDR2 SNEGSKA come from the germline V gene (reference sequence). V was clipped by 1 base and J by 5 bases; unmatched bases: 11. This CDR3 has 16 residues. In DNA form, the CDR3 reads TGCAGTGCTAGAGTCCCCCCCACTAGCGGGACCAACGAGCAGTACTTC. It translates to CSARVPPTSGTNEQYF.

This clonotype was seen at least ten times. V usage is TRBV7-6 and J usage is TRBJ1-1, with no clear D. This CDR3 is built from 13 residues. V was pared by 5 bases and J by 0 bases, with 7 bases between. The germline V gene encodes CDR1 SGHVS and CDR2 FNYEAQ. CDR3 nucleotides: TGTGCCAGCAGCCTAAGGTTGAACACTGAAGCTTTCTTT. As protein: CASSLRLNTEAFF.

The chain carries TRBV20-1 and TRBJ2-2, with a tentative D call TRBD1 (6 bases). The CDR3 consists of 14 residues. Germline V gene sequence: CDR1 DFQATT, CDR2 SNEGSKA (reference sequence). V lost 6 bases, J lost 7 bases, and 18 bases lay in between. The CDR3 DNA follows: TGCAGTGCCAGACGGCAGGGGATCGGCGGGGAGCTGTTTTTT. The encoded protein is CSARRQGIGGELFF.

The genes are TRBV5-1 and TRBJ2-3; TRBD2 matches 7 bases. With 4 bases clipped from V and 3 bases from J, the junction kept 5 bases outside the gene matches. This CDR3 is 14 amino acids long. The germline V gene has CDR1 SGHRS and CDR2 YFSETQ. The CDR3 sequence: CASSDGGGTDTQYF. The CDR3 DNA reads TGCGCCAGCAGCGACGGCGGGGGAACAGATACGCAGTATTTT.

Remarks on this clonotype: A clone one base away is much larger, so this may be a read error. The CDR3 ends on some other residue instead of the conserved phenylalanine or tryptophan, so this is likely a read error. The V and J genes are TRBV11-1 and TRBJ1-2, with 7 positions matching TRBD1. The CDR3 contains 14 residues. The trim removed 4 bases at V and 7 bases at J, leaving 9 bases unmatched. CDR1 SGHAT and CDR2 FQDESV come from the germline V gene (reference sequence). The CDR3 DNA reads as TGTGCCAGCAGCTCAGCAGGGGGGCACTTTGGCTACACCCTC. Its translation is CASSSAGGHFGYTL.

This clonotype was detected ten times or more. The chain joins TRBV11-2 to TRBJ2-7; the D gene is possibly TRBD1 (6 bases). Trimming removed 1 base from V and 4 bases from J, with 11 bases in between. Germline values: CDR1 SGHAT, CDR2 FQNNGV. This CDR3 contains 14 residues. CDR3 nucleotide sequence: TGTGCCAGCAGCTTAGTACTGGGGGCATACGAGCAGTACTTC. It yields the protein CASSLVLGAYEQYF. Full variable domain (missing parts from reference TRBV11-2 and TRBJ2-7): EAGVAQSPRYKIIEKRQSVAFWCNPISGHATLYWYQQILGQGPKLLIQFQNNGVVDDSQLPKDRFSAERLKGVDSTLKIQPAKLEDSAVYLCASSLVLGAYEQYFGPGTRLTVT.

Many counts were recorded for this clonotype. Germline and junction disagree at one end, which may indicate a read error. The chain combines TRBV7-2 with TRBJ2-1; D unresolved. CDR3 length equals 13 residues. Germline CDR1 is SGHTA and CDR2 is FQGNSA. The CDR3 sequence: CACSPWSANEQFF. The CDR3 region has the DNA TGTGCCTGCAGCCCGTGGAGTGCCAATGAGCAGTTCTTC.

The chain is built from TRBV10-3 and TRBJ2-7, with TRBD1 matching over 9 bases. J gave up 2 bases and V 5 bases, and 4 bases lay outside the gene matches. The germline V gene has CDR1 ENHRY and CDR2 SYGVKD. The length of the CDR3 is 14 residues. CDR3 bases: TGTGCCATCAGTTCGGGACAGGGAGCCTACGAGCAGTACTTC. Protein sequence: CAISSGQGAYEQYF.

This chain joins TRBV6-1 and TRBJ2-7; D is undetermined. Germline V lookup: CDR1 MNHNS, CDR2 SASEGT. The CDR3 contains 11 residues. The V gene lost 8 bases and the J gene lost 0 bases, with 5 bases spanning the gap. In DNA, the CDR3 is TGTGCCAGCTTCAGCTCCTACGAGCAGTACTTC. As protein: CASFSSYEQYF.

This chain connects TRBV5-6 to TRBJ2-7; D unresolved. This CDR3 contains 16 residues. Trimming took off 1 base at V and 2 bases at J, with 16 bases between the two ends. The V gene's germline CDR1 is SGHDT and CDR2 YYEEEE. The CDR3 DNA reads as TGTGCCAGCAGCTTGTTCCCGCCCGATACGGCCTACGAGCAGTACTTC. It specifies CASSLFPPDTAYEQYF.

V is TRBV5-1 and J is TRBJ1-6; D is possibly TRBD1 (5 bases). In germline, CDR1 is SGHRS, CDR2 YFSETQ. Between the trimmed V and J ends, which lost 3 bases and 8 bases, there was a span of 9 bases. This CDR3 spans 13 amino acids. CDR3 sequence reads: CASSSTAYSPLHF. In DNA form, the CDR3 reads TGCGCCAGCAGCTCGACAGCTTATTCACCCCTCCACTTT.

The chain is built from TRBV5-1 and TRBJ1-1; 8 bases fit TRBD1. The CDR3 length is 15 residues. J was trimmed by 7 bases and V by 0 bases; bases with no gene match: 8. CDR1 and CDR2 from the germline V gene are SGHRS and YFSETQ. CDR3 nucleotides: TGCGCCAGCAGCTTGGGCGTGGCAGGGGGCAATGAAGCTTTCTTT. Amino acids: CASSLGVAGGNEAFF.

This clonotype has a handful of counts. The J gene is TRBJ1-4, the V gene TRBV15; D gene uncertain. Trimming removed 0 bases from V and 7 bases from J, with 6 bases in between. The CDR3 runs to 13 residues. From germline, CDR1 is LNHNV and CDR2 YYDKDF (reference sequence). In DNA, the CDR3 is TGTGCCACCAGCAGAGATAAGAGTGAAAAACTGTTTTTT. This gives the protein CATSRDKSEKLFF. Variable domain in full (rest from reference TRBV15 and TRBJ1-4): DAMVIQNPRYQVTQFGKPVTLSCSQTLNHNVMYWYQQKSSQAPKLLFHYYDKDFNNEADTPDNFQSRRPNTSFCFLDIRSPGLGDTAMYLCATSRDKSEKLFFGSGTQLSVL.

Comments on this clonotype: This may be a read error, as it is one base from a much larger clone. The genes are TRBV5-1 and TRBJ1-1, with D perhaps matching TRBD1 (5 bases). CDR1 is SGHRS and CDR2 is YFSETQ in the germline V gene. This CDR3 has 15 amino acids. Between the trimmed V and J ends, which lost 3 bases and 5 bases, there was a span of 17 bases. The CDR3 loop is CASSSARGGATEAFF. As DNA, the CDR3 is TGCGCCAGCAGCTCCGCCCGTGGCGGGGCAACTGAAGCTTTCTTT.

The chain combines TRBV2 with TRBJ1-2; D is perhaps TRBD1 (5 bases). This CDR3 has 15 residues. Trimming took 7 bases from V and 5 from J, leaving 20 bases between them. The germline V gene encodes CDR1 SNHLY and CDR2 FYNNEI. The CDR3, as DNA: TGTGCCAGCAAGGAAGACAGCTCGATAGTTTATGGCTACACCTTC. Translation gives CASKEDSSIVYGYTF. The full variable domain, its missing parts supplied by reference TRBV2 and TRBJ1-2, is EPEVTQTPSHQVTQMGQEVILRCVPISNHLYFYWYRQILGQKVEFLVSFYNNEISEKSEIFDDQFSVERPDGSNFTLKIRSTKLEDSAMYFCASKEDSSIVYGYTFGSGTRLTVV.

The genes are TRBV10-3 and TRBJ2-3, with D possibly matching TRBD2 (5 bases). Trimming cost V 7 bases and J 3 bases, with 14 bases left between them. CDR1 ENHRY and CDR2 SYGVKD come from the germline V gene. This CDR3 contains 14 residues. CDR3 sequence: CAIKIERRTDTQYF. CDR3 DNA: TGTGCCATCAAGATCGAGCGGAGGACAGATACGCAGTATTTT.

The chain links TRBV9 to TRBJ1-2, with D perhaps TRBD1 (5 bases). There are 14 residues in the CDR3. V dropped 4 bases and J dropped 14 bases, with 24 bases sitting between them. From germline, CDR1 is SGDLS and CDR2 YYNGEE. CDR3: CASSQDQLGPRATF. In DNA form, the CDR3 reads TGTGCCAGCAGCCAAGACCAACTCGGTCCCAGGGCGACCTTC.

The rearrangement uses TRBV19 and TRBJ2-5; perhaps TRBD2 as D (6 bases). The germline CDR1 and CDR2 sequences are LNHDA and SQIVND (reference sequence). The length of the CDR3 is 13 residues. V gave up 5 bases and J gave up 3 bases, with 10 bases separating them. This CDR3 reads CASSVDYEETQYF. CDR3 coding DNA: TGTGCCAGTAGTGTGGACTACGAAGAGACCCAGTACTTC.